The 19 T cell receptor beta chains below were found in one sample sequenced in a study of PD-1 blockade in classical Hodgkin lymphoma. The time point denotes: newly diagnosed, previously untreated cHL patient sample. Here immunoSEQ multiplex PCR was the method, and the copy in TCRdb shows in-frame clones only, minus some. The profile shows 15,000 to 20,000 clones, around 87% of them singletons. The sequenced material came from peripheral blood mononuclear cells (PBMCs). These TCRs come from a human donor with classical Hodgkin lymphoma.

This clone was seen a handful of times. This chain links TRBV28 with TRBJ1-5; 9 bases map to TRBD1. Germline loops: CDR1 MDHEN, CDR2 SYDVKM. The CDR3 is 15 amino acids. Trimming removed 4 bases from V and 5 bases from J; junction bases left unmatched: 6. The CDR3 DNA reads TGTGCCAGCAGTTCATCCGGGACAGGGTATCAGCCCCAGCATTTT. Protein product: CASSSSGTGYQPQHF.

Here the CDR3 reads CASSLARRGSSTDTQYF. The CDR3 nucleotides are TGTGCCAGCAGCTTGGCCCGCCGGGGATCAAGCACAGATACGCAGTATTTT. V gene TRBV5-8 combines with J gene TRBJ2-3, with a tentative D call TRBD2 (5 bases). V lost 0 bases and J lost 0, with 14 bases in between. Germline V gives CDR1 SGHTS, CDR2 YDEGEE. The CDR3 extends over 17 amino acids. Full variable domain (rest looked up from reference TRBV5-8 and TRBJ2-3): EAGVTQSPTHLIKTRGQQATLRCSPISGHTSVYWYQQALGLGLQFLLWYDEGEERNRGNFPPRFSGRQFPNYSSELNVNALELEDSALYLCASSLARRGSSTDTQYFGPGTRLTVL.

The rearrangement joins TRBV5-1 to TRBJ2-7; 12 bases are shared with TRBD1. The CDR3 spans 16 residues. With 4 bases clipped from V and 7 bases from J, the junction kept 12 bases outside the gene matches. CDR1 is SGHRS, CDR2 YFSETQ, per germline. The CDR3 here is CASSPGPGTGGEEQYF. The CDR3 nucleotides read TGCGCCAGCAGCCCAGGTCCCGGGACAGGGGGCGAGGAGCAGTACTTC.

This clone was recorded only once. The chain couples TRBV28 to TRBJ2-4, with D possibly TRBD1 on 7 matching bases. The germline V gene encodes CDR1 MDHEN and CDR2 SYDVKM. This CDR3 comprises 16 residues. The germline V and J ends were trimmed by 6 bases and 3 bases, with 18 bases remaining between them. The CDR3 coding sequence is TGTGCCAGCAGCCGAGGAGGGGGCCTAGGCAAAAACATTCAGTACTTC. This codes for CASSRGGGLGKNIQYF.

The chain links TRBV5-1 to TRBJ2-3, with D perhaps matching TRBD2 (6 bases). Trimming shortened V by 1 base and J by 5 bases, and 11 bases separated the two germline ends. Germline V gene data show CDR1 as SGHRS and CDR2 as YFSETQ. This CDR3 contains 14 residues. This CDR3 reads CASSLLYGGDTQYF. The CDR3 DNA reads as TGCGCCAGCAGCTTGCTTTACGGGGGAGATACGCAGTATTTT.

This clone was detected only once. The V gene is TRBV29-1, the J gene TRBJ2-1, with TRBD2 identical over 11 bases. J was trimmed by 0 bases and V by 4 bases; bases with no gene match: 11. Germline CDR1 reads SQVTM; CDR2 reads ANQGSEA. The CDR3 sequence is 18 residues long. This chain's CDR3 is CSVVGASGRIFSYNEQFF. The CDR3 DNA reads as TGCAGCGTTGTAGGGGCTAGCGGGAGGATTTTCTCCTACAATGAGCAGTTCTTC.

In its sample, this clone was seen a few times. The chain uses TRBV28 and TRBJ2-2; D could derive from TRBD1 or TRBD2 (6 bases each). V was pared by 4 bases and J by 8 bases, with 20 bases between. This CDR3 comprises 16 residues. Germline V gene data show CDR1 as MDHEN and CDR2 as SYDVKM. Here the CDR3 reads CASSSPLWGASGELFF. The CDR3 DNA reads TGTGCCAGCAGTTCTCCATTGTGGGGGGCGTCAGGGGAGCTGTTTTTT.

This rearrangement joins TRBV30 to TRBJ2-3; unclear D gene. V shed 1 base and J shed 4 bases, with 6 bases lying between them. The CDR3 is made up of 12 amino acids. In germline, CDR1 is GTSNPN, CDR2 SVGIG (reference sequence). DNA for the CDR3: TGTGCCTGGAGTGGGCTGGCAGATACGCAGTATTTT. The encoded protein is CAWSGLADTQYF.

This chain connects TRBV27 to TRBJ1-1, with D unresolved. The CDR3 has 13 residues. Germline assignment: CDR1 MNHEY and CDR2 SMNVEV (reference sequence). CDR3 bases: TGTGCACTCCTCCCAGACCGGGTCACTGAAGCTTTCTTT. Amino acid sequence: CALLPDRVTEAFF.

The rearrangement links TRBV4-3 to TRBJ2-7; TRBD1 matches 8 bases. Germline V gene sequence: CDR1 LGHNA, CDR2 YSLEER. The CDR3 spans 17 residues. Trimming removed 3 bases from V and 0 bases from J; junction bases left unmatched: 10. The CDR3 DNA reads TGCGCCAGCAGCCAGGTACCGGGACAGGTTAGCTCCTACGAGCAGTACTTC. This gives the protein CASSQVPGQVSSYEQYF.

The CDR3 sequence: CASSILLASNEQFF. The CDR3, as DNA: TGTGCCAGTAGTATACTACTAGCAAGCAATGAGCAGTTCTTC. This rearrangement joins TRBV19 to TRBJ2-1; a weak D match, TRBD2 (6 bases). The V end lost 2 bases, the J end lost 6 bases, and 11 bases lay between the germline ends. This CDR3 region has 14 residues. Germline V CDR1 and CDR2: LNHDA, SQIVND (reference sequence).

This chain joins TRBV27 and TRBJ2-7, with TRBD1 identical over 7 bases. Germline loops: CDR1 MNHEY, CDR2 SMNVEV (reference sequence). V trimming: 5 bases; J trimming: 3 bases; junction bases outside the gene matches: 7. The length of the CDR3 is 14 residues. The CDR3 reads CASSPTGVYYEQYF. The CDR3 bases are TGTGCCAGCAGTCCAACAGGGGTTTACTACGAGCAGTACTTC.

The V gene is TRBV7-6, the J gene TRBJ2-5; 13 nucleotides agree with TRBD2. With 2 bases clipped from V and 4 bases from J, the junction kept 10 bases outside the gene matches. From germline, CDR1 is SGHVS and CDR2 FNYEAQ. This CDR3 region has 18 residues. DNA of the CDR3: TGTGCCAGCAGCTTATCCCCTACTAGCGGGAGGGCCAGAGAGACCCAGTACTTC. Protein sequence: CASSLSPTSGRARETQYF.

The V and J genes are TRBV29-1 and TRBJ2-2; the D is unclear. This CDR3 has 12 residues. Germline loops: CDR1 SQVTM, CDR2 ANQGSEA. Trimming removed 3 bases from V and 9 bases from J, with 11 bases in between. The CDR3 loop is CSVDLGSRELFF. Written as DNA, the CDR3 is TGCAGCGTTGATCTAGGATCGCGGGAGCTGTTTTTT.

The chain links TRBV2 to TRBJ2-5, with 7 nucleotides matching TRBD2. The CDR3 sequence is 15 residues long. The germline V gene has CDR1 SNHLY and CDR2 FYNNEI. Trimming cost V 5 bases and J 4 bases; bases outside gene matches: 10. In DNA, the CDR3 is TGTGCCAGCAGTCTCCTTAGGGGAGGGCGAGAGACCCAGTACTTC. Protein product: CASSLLRGGRETQYF.

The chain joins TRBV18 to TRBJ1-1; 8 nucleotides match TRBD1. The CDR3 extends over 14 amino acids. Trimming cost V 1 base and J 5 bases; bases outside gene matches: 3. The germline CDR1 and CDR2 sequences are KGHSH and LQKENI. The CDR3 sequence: CASSPRQGSTEAFF. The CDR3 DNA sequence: TGTGCCAGCTCACCACGACAGGGGTCGACTGAAGCTTTCTTT.

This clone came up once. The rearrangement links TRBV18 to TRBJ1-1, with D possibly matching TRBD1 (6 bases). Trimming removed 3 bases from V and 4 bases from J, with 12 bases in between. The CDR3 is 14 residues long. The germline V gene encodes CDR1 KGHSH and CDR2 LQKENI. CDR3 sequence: CASSPDSLGTEAFF. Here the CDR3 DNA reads TGTGCCAGCTCACCGGACAGTCTGGGCACTGAAGCTTTCTTT. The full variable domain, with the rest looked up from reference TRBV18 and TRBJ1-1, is NAGVMQNPRHLVRRRGQEARLRCSPMKGHSHVYWYRQLPEEGLKFMVYLQKENIIDESGMPKERFSAEFPKEGPSILRIQQVVRGDSAAYFCASSPDSLGTEAFFGQGTRLTVV.

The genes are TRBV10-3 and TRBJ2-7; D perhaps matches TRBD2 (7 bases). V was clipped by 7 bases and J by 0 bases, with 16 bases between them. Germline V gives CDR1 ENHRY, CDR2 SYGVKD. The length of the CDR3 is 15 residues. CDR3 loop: CAIKAGHRDSYEQYF. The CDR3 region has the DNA TGTGCCATCAAAGCGGGGCACAGGGACTCCTACGAGCAGTACTTC.

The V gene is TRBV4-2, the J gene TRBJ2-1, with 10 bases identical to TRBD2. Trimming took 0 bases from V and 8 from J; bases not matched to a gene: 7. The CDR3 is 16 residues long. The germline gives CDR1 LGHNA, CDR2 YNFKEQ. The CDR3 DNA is TGTGCCAGCAGCCAAGATAAGCCTAGCGGGAGCCATGAGCAGTTCTTC. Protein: CASSQDKPSGSHEQFF.